This T cell receptor beta chain was identified in a study of T cell clonality in common variable immunodeficiency. With 1 base removed from V and 4 bases from J, the gap between germline ends came to 8 bases. Looked up from germline, CDR1 is SGHDT and CDR2 is YYEEEE. The CDR3 extends over 13 amino acids. Regarding the study as a whole: CVID subjects shared fewer TCRbeta clones than healthy controls did.

This clone has a count of ten or more. Its antigen remains unknown. The read ends 3 residues shy of where the CDR3 ends; the end is completed using the germline J gene. Generated by immunoSEQ multiplex PCR, the TCRdb table keeps only in-frame clones and is missing some. The sample contains approximately 52,000 clones, none of them singletons. The rearrangement uses TRBV5-6 and TRBJ1-1; D may be TRBD1 (6 bases). The clonotype originates from a person aged 18 to 70 in good health. Sample: peripheral blood mononuclear cells. The sequenced part of the CDR3 DNA is TGTGCCAGCAGCTTGCAGGGGAGCACTGAA. This codes for CASSLQGSTE. The full CDR3 protein is CASSLQGSTEAFF.